Below are 8 T cell receptor beta chains sequenced from a single sample in a study of T-cell memory formation after mild COVID-19. TCRdb processed the 5' RACE reads anew with MiXCR; each CDR3 protein has one entry. The profile covers around 340,000 distinct CDR3 sequences, with around 13% appearing a single time and about 24% taken by the ten largest. The sample taken for sequencing was PBMCs or a T cell subset sorted from them (not recorded which). The origin of the receptors is a man aged 18 to 29 who had mild COVID-19 (a few samples of this study predate the infection). Cell type and time point are not known.

This clonotype was found a few times. J is TRBJ1-1 and V is TRBV20-1; D call uncertain. Trimming took 5 bases from V and 0 from J, leaving 10 bases between them. The germline CDR1 and CDR2 sequences are DFQATT and SNEGSKA (reference sequence). The CDR3 has 13 residues. The CDR3 nucleotides read TGCAGTGCTCTACGGGATGTGAACACTGAAGCTTTCTTT. Protein sequence: CSALRDVNTEAFF.

This clonotype appeared a few times. J is TRBJ2-3 and V is TRBV7-9; no reliable D call. CDR3 length equals 11 residues. Trimming shortened V by 6 bases and J by 9 bases, and 10 bases separated the two germline ends. Germline loops: CDR1 SEHNR, CDR2 FQNEAQ (reference sequence). Here the CDR3 reads CASRLRATQYF. The DNA for the CDR3 is TGTGCCAGCAGGCTACGGGCGACGCAGTATTTT.

V is TRBV11-2 and J is TRBJ1-6; 7 nucleotides line up with TRBD1. CDR1 and CDR2 from the germline V gene are SGHAT and FQNNGV. Germline trimming cut 4 bases from V and 9 bases from J; bases unmatched to any gene: 3. The CDR3 is 13 residues long. The DNA for the CDR3 is TGTGCCAGCAGCTCCACAGGGGCTTCACCCCTCCACTTT. It yields the protein CASSSTGASPLHF.

There are a few counts of this clonotype. The chain links TRBV20-1 to TRBJ1-1; D is ambiguous. Germline CDR1 reads DFQATT; CDR2 reads SNEGSKA (reference sequence). This CDR3 spans 13 amino acids. V was trimmed by 7 bases and J by 0 bases, leaving 12 bases between them. CDR3 sequence reads: CSELGPMNTEAFF. In DNA, the CDR3 is TGCAGTGAGCTGGGCCCCATGAACACTGAAGCTTTCTTT.

V is TRBV7-9 and J is TRBJ2-7, with a tentative D call TRBD1 (5 bases). CDR1 is SEHNR and CDR2 is FQNEAQ in the germline V gene (reference sequence). V dropped 1 base and J dropped 5 bases, with 15 bases sitting between them. This CDR3 comprises 15 residues. The CDR3 nucleotides read TGTGCCAGCAGCTTAGACGGCAGGGTCTACGACGAGCAGTACGTC. Translating gives CASSLDGRVYDEQYV.

This clonotype was seen only a few times. The chain is built from TRBV11-2 and TRBJ1-1; D ambiguous. Germline CDR1 SGHAT, CDR2 FQNNGV. V shed 5 bases and J shed 4 bases, with 14 bases lying between them. The CDR3 loop spans 14 amino acids. CDR3 region: CASSGRETGTEAFF. The CDR3 bases are TGTGCCAGCAGCGGCCGGGAGACCGGCACTGAAGCTTTCTTT.

The rearrangement uses TRBV7-3 and TRBJ2-3; D not resolved. The CDR3 runs to 14 residues. Looked up from germline, CDR1 is SGHTA and CDR2 is FQGTGA. V lost 4 bases and J lost 1, with 9 bases in between. In DNA, the CDR3 is TGTGCCAGCAGCTGGTTGGGTGGCACAGATACGCAGTATTTT. Translated, it gives CASSWLGGTDTQYF. The complete variable domain, with remaining parts taken from reference TRBV7-3 and TRBJ2-3, reads GAGVSQTPSNKVTEKGKYVELRCDPISGHTALYWYRQSLGQGPEFLIYFQGTGAADDSGLPNDRFFAVRPEGSVSTLKIQRTERGDSAVYLCASSWLGGTDTQYFGPGTRLTVL.

This clonotype was seen only a few times. This sequence joins TRBV14 and TRBJ2-7; 11 bases are shared with TRBD2. This CDR3 region has 15 residues. Germline values: CDR1 SGHDN, CDR2 FVKESK. The junction had 8 bases not matched to a gene; V was cut back by 4 bases and J by 6 bases. CDR3 sequence reads: CASSPHPGTSGEQYF. The CDR3 nucleotides are TGTGCCAGCAGCCCCCATCCCGGGACTAGCGGCGAGCAGTACTTC.